One sample yielded the 30 T cell receptor beta chains listed below, sequenced in a study of shared clonotypes between healthy human individuals. Only in-frame clones appear in the TCRdb table, and some are missing; sequencing was by immunoSEQ multiplex PCR. The sample yields 2 million to 2.5 million clones, approximately 94% seen once. Sequencing was performed on naive CD4+ T cells sorted from blood. Indicated subset: CD45RA+ positively selected. The receptors come from a man aged 18 to 29 in good health.

This clone appeared a single time. V is TRBV4-1 and J is TRBJ1-6; 10 bases are shared with TRBD1. Germline values: CDR1 MGHRA, CDR2 YSYEKL. This CDR3 comprises 15 residues. V lost 4 bases and J lost 10; bases outside the gene matches: 7. In nucleotides, the CDR3 is TGCGCCAGCAGCCCCTCGGACAGGGGGGACTCACCCCTCCACTTT. It translates to CASSPSDRGDSPLHF.

This clone was recorded only once. V usage is TRBV18 and J usage is TRBJ2-6; weak D call: TRBD1 (6 bases). CDR3 length: 18 amino acids. The germline gives CDR1 KGHSH, CDR2 LQKENI. V shed 0 bases and J shed 2 bases, with 14 bases lying between them. The CDR3: CASSPPVQGFTGANVLTF. The CDR3 DNA reads as TGTGCCAGCTCACCACCGGTTCAGGGGTTTACTGGGGCCAACGTCCTGACTTTC.

This clone appeared a few times. V gene TRBV11-2 combines with J gene TRBJ1-6; possibly TRBD1 for D (6 bases). Trimming cost V 5 bases and J 10 bases, with 15 bases left between them. Germline V CDR1 and CDR2: SGHAT, FQNNGV. The CDR3 sequence is 14 residues long. CDR3: CASSPEGVRSPLHF. CDR3 DNA sequence: TGTGCCAGCAGCCCAGAGGGGGTACGGTCACCCCTCCACTTT.

The rearrangement joins TRBV21-1 to TRBJ2-7. TRBV21-1 has pseudogene status. This CDR3 spans 15 amino acids. The chain's CDR3 is CASSKGGRGGYEQYF. In DNA form, the CDR3 reads TGTGCCAGCAGCAAAGGGGGCAGGGGAGGCTACGAGCAGTACTTC.

This rearrangement joins TRBV5-1 to TRBJ1-6, with 9 bases fitting TRBD1. Trimming took 1 base from V and 11 from J; bases not matched to a gene: 4. This CDR3 spans 14 amino acids. CDR1 SGHRS and CDR2 YFSETQ come from the germline V gene. The CDR3 bases are TGCGCCAGCAGCTTGAGGGACAGGGCTACACCCCTCCACTTT. The encoded protein is CASSLRDRATPLHF.

The chain links TRBV4-2 to TRBJ2-4; 10 nucleotides align to TRBD2. V lost 1 base to trimming and J lost 1 base; unmatched junction nucleotides: 16. The CDR3 covers 21 residues. Germline values: CDR1 LGHNA, CDR2 YNFKEQ. The CDR3 spells CASSQVGTSGMSGVAKNIQYF. The CDR3 bases are TGTGCCAGCAGCCAAGTAGGAACTAGCGGGATGTCAGGGGTGGCCAAAAACATTCAGTACTTC.

Notes on this clone: The sample holds other DNA sequences that translate to the same CDR3. The J gene is TRBJ2-7, the V gene TRBV5-1, with TRBD1 matching 7 bases. V shed 0 bases, J shed 2 bases, and the junction held 5 bases outside the gene matches. The CDR3 totals 15 residues. The germline V gene has CDR1 SGHRS and CDR2 YFSETQ. CDR3 nucleotides: TGCGCCAGCAGCTTGGCCGGACAGGCGGCCTACGAGCAGTACTTC. Translation gives CASSLAGQAAYEQYF.

The chain employs TRBV6-4 and TRBJ1-1, with 7 nucleotides matching TRBD1. The V gene's germline CDR1 is MRHNA and CDR2 SNTAGT. The V segment lost 2 bases and the J segment 2 bases; nucleotides outside the gene matches: 8. CDR3 length: 16 amino acids. This chain's CDR3 is CASSDPHRQGNTEAFF. CDR3 DNA sequence: TGTGCCAGCAGTGACCCTCACCGACAGGGTAACACTGAAGCTTTCTTT.

With regard to this clone: Within the sample, other DNA sequences also encode this same CDR3. The rearrangement uses TRBV4-1 and TRBJ2-5; D might be TRBD1 or TRBD2, each matching 5 bases. CDR3 length: 14 amino acids. The germline V gene encodes CDR1 MGHRA and CDR2 YSYEKL. Trimming took 1 base from V and 5 from J, leaving 11 bases between them. The CDR3 coding sequence is TGCGCCAGCAGCCAAGGCCAGGGACGGGAGACCCAGTACTTC. Protein product: CASSQGQGRETQYF.

V and J are TRBV6-5 and TRBJ2-7; 10 bases are shared with TRBD1. The CDR3 has 14 residues. Germline loops: CDR1 MNHEY, CDR2 SVGAGI. Losses at the gene ends were 3 bases for V and 5 bases for J; bases not matched to a gene: 4. Here the CDR3 reads CASSYYGTGDEQYF. In nucleotides, the CDR3 is TGTGCCAGCAGTTATTATGGGACAGGGGACGAGCAGTACTTC.

The chain has TRBV6-5 and TRBJ1-1, with TRBD1 matching over 8 bases. V trimming: 2 bases; J trimming: 5 bases; junction bases outside the gene matches: 7. CDR3 length: 15 amino acids. Germline V gene lookup returns CDR1 MNHEY and CDR2 SVGAGI. The CDR3 region has the DNA TGTGCCAGCAGTTACCGAATCACAGGGGGTACTGAAGCTTTCTTT. This encodes CASSYRITGGTEAFF.

This chain uses TRBV30 with TRBJ2-7, with D maybe TRBD2 (5 bases). In germline, CDR1 is GTSNPN, CDR2 SVGIG (reference sequence). With 5 bases removed from V and 12 bases from J, the gap between germline ends came to 23 bases. The CDR3 contains 13 residues. CDR3 region: CAWSEAGVSPRYF. In nucleotides, the CDR3 is TGTGCCTGGTCTGAAGCCGGGGTATCGCCTCGGTACTTC.

The gene calls are TRBV14 and TRBJ1-1; D gene unclear. V dropped 2 bases and J dropped 7 bases, with 11 bases sitting between them. Germline V gives CDR1 SGHDN, CDR2 FVKESK. The CDR3 runs 13 residues. CDR3 region: CASSQQPTREAFF. The CDR3 DNA sequence: TGTGCCAGCAGCCAACAACCCACGCGTGAAGCTTTCTTT. Using reference TRBV14 and TRBJ1-1 for the parts outside the CDR3, the full variable domain is EAGVTQFPSHSVIEKGQTVTLRCDPISGHDNLYWYRRVMGKEIKFLLHFVKESKQDESGMPNNRFLAERTGGTYSTLKVQPAELEDSGVYFCASSQQPTREAFFGQGTRLTVV.

V is TRBV7-9 and J is TRBJ1-6, with D possibly TRBD1 on 6 matching bases. In germline, CDR1 is SEHNR, CDR2 FQNEAQ (reference sequence). This CDR3 has 15 residues. V dropped 4 bases and J dropped 3 bases, with 10 bases sitting between them. Here the CDR3 reads CASSSTGLYNSPLHF. The CDR3 coding sequence is TGTGCCAGCAGCTCGACAGGCCTCTATAATTCACCCCTCCACTTT.

Regarding this clone: Additional DNA sequences in this sample encode the identical CDR3. This chain joins TRBV28 and TRBJ2-5; D call uncertain. The CDR3 covers 12 residues. Between the trimmed V and J ends, which lost 2 bases and 4 bases, there was a span of 5 bases. The V gene's germline CDR1 is MDHEN and CDR2 SYDVKM. As DNA, the CDR3 is TGTGCCAGCAGTTTAGTTGGAGAGACCCAGTACTTC. Protein: CASSLVGETQYF.

This rearrangement joins TRBV20-1 to TRBJ2-3, with D unresolved. V shed 5 bases and J shed 5 bases, with 8 bases lying between them. Germline-derived CDR1 and CDR2 are DFQATT and SNEGSKA (reference sequence). This CDR3 has 11 amino acids. CDR3 coding DNA: TGCAGTGCTTTAGCTAAAGATACGCAGTATTTT. It yields the protein CSALAKDTQYF.

This chain links TRBV11-2 with TRBJ1-1; no clear D gene. Per germline, CDR1 SGHAT and CDR2 FQNNGV. CDR3 size: 14 residues. V was shortened by 0 bases and J by 4 bases, with 9 bases between the two germline ends. CDR3 coding DNA: TGTGCCAGCAGCTTAGATGGAGGGCGCACTGAAGCTTTCTTT. This gives the protein CASSLDGGRTEAFF.

This chain joins TRBV6-1 and TRBJ1-2, with D perhaps TRBD1 (5 bases). From germline, CDR1 is MNHNS and CDR2 SASEGT. The CDR3 extends over 14 amino acids. Deletions cut 3 bases from V and 3 bases from J, with 11 bases between. CDR3 nucleotides: TGTGCCAGCAGTGATTGGGGGGAGGACTATGGCTACACCTTC. Translation gives CASSDWGEDYGYTF.

J is TRBJ2-1 and V is TRBV19, with 7 bases matching TRBD2. The CDR3 has 16 amino acids. V lost 5 bases to trimming and J lost 0 bases; unmatched junction nucleotides: 7. The germline V gene encodes CDR1 LNHDA and CDR2 SQIVND (reference sequence). CDR3 region: CASSLLAVPSYNEQFF. DNA of the CDR3: TGTGCCAGTAGTCTTCTAGCGGTACCCTCCTACAATGAGCAGTTCTTC.

The J gene is TRBJ2-7, the V gene TRBV5-1, with TRBD2 matching 13 bases. The germline CDR1 and CDR2 sequences are SGHRS and YFSETQ. The J segment lost 5 bases and the V segment lost 10 bases, leaving 21 bases of the junction unmatched. This CDR3 region has 18 residues. DNA for the CDR3: TGCGCCCCCAGGGGCGGGACTAGCGGGAAGAACTACCCCCACGAGCAGTACTTC. It codes for CAPRGGTSGKNYPHEQYF.

The rearrangement links TRBV18 to TRBJ2-7, with 8 bases fitting TRBD2. The CDR3 contains 15 residues. With 5 bases clipped from V and 2 bases from J, the junction kept 8 bases outside the gene matches. CDR1 and CDR2 from the germline V gene are KGHSH and LQKENI. DNA for the CDR3: TGTGCCAGCTCAGGCGCGGGTAGCGGGACCTACGAGCAGTACTTC. This sequence encodes CASSGAGSGTYEQYF.

The J gene is TRBJ2-4, the V gene TRBV2; 8 bases map to TRBD2. This CDR3 has 14 amino acids. V shed 10 bases and J 7 bases; nucleotides not matched to a gene: 12. The V gene's germline CDR1 is SNHLY and CDR2 FYNNEI. The CDR3 reads CATLSGKEGNIQYF. In DNA form, the CDR3 reads TGTGCCACCCTTAGCGGGAAGGAGGGGAACATTCAGTACTTC.

The V and J genes are TRBV5-4 and TRBJ2-7; 10 bases are shared with TRBD1. V lost 5 bases and J lost 0; bases outside the gene matches: 5. Per the germline V gene, CDR1 is SGHNT and CDR2 is YYREEE (reference sequence). The CDR3 is 15 residues long. The CDR3 loop reads CASREGQGSSYEQYF. CDR3 DNA sequence: TGTGCCAGCAGGGAGGGACAGGGGTCCTCCTACGAGCAGTACTTC.

This chain joins TRBV18 and TRBJ1-1; 7 bases are a match to TRBD1. The ends lost 2 bases at V and 5 bases at J; junction bases unmatched: 8. The CDR3 consists of 15 residues. Germline lookup yields CDR1 KGHSH and CDR2 LQKENI. The CDR3 reads CASSPRGPQATEAFF. In DNA, the CDR3 is TGTGCCAGCTCACCAAGGGGGCCGCAGGCGACTGAAGCTTTCTTT.

This clone showed up just once. The gene calls are TRBV6-5 and TRBJ2-7, with TRBD2 matching over 7 bases. There are 15 residues in the CDR3. Trimming took 2 bases from V and 2 from J; bases not matched to a gene: 6. Germline V gene data show CDR1 as MNHEY and CDR2 as SVGAGI. The CDR3 reads CASSYGRGKTYEQYF. The CDR3 region has the DNA TGTGCCAGCAGTTACGGGAGGGGAAAGACCTACGAGCAGTACTTC.

The rearrangement joins TRBV30 to TRBJ1-1; no reliable D call. CDR3 size: 13 residues. V was shortened by 2 bases and J by 5 bases, with 12 bases between the two germline ends. Germline V gene data show CDR1 as GTSNPN and CDR2 as SVGIG (reference sequence). CDR3 sequence: CAWSLSPKTEAFF. DNA of the CDR3: TGTGCCTGGAGTCTTTCCCCGAAGACTGAAGCTTTCTTT.

V and J are TRBV7-2 and TRBJ2-1, with 7 positions matching TRBD2. Trimming at V came to 5 bases and at J to 14 bases, leaving 18 bases not matched to a gene. The V gene's germline CDR1 is SGHTA and CDR2 FQGNSA. The CDR3 totals 15 residues. The CDR3 sequence: CASSPTSALPKGEFF. The CDR3 bases are TGTGCCAGCAGCCCTACTAGCGCCTTACCCAAGGGTGAGTTCTTC.

A note on this clone: Other DNA sequences in the sample encode the same CDR3. This chain links TRBV10-1 with TRBJ2-3, with unresolved D. V was pared by 0 bases and J by 2 bases, with 3 bases between. This CDR3 spans 13 amino acids. Germline V gives CDR1 WNHNN, CDR2 SYGVQD (reference sequence). In DNA, the CDR3 is TGCGCCAGCAGTGAGTCGACCACAGATACGCAGTATTTT. It specifies CASSESTTDTQYF.

Details on this clone: Other DNA sequences within the sample encode an identical CDR3. V usage is TRBV6-5 and J usage is TRBJ1-1; TRBD1 agrees at 7 bases. The CDR3 runs 14 residues. CDR1 and CDR2 from the germline V gene are MNHEY and SVGAGI. J gave up 2 bases and V 6 bases, and 6 bases lay outside the gene matches. CDR3 loop: CASRRGTANTEAFF. In DNA, the CDR3 is TGTGCCAGCAGAAGGGGGACAGCTAACACTGAAGCTTTCTTT.

V gene TRBV18 combines with J gene TRBJ1-1; D ambiguous. From germline, CDR1 is KGHSH and CDR2 LQKENI. This CDR3 is built from 13 residues. V was cut by 2 bases and J by 8 bases, with 12 bases left in between. The CDR3 DNA reads TGTGCCAGCTCACCAAGGCAAACAGCAGAAGCTTTCTTT. Translation: CASSPRQTAEAFF.